This T cell receptor beta chain was obtained from a study of PD-1 blockade in classical Hodgkin lymphoma. Findings and limits, study-wide: Patients who initiated nivolumab within 1 year of ASCT were excluded.

In the case of this clone: The target antigen is unknown.

All the patients suffered relapse after autologous stem cell transplantation, and brentuximab vedotin exposure differed. The V gene end was trimmed by 2 bases and the J gene end by 3 bases; junction bases not matched to a gene: 3. Germline CDR1 SEHNR, CDR2 FQNEAQ (reference sequence). The CDR3 sequence is 14 residues long. Using immunoSEQ multiplex PCR, the repertoire was profiled, and TCRdb retains in-frame clones only, with some absent. The top ten clones hold approximately 12% of a sample with around 24,000 clones, approximately 64% of them seen once. The material sequenced was peripheral blood mononuclear cells (PBMCs), taken before the second cycle of nivolumab. The sequence came from a human donor with classical Hodgkin lymphoma. The V call is TRBV7-9, the J call TRBJ1-1; TRBD1 matches 7 bases. The CDR3 region is CASSLQGGYTEAFF. For the CDR3, the DNA is TGTGCCAGCAGCTTACAGGGGGGTTACACTGAAGCTTTCTTT.